Below are 21 T cell receptor beta chains sequenced from a single sample in a study of blood T cell repertoires in COVID-19. Repertoires were generated with immunoSEQ multiplex PCR, while TCRdb's copy carries only in-frame clones and drops some. The sample lists some 200,000 clones, roughly nine tenths occurring once. The sequencing sample was made of peripheral blood. These receptors were taken from a man between 65 and 85 years old with acute or convalescent COVID-19.

This clone was observed a handful of times. The CDR3 sequence is CASRGRGSYEQYF. The CDR3 DNA reads as TGTGCCAGCCGGGGGAGGGGCTCCTACGAGCAGTACTTC. This sequence joins TRBV6-6 and TRBJ2-7, with 7 bases matching TRBD2. V was clipped by 8 bases and J by 0 bases; unmatched bases: 4. Germline values: CDR1 MNHNY, CDR2 SVGAGI (reference sequence). This CDR3 region has 13 residues.

The J gene is TRBJ2-1, the V gene TRBV7-2; TRBD2 is a possible D gene (7 bases). The CDR3 has 14 residues. Trimming pared 5 bases from V and 3 bases from J, leaving 11 bases between. Germline lookup yields CDR1 SGHTA and CDR2 FQGNSA. The CDR3 bases are TGTGCCAGCAGCAAAGGGGGGGGCTACAATGAGCAGTTCTTC. Its translation: CASSKGGGYNEQFF.

This chain links TRBV2 with TRBJ1-1, with 7 bases matching TRBD1. CDR1 and CDR2 from the germline V gene are SNHLY and FYNNEI. V shed 6 bases and J 7 bases; nucleotides not matched to a gene: 14. This CDR3 is built from 15 residues. For the CDR3, the DNA is TGTGCCAGCAGCTGGGACAGTCGTCTAGGAAGTGAAGCTTTCTTT. Its translation: CASSWDSRLGSEAFF.

This clone appeared once. V and J are TRBV10-1 and TRBJ2-1; maybe TRBD1 (6 bases). Trimming removed 6 bases from V and 4 bases from J, with 10 bases in between. The CDR3 consists of 13 residues. Germline V gene data show CDR1 as WNHNN and CDR2 as SYGVQD (reference sequence). The CDR3 coding sequence is TGCGCCAGCAGGGCGGACAGTTACAATGAGCAGTTCTTC. Translated, it gives CASRADSYNEQFF.

In its sample, this clone was seen once. The rearrangement joins TRBV5-6 to TRBJ1-3, with TRBD1 matching over 8 bases. CDR1 and CDR2 from the germline V gene are SGHDT and YYEEEE. V shed 3 bases, J shed 4 bases, and the junction held 6 bases outside the gene matches. CDR3 length: 15 amino acids. The chain's CDR3 is CASSSTGEGGNTIYF. The CDR3 DNA sequence: TGTGCCAGCAGCTCGACAGGGGAGGGAGGAAACACCATATATTTT.

This clone was counted once. The chain uses TRBV7-3 and TRBJ2-3; TRBD2 agrees at 7 bases. Germline V gene data show CDR1 as SGHTA and CDR2 as FQGTGA. Germline trimming cut 1 base from V and 2 bases from J; bases unmatched to any gene: 6. The CDR3 loop spans 16 amino acids. The CDR3 region is CASSLRGGGSTDTQYF. The CDR3 DNA is TGTGCCAGCAGCTTAAGGGGCGGGGGTTCCACAGATACGCAGTATTTT.

The rearrangement links TRBV11-2 to TRBJ1-4; 8 nucleotides match TRBD1. The germline CDR1 and CDR2 sequences are SGHAT and FQNNGV. The J segment lost 4 bases and the V segment lost 6 bases, leaving 7 bases of the junction unmatched. CDR3 length: 15 residues. The DNA for the CDR3 is TGTGCCAGCAGACCAACAGGGGGGGTTAATGAAAAACTGTTTTTT. Translating gives CASRPTGGVNEKLFF.

The chain joins TRBV4-1 to TRBJ1-5; a possible D gene is TRBD1 (5 bases). Germline values: CDR1 MGHRA, CDR2 YSYEKL. V gave up 6 bases and J gave up 5 bases, with 23 bases separating them. This CDR3 spans 17 amino acids. CDR3 coding DNA: TGCGCCAGCAGTCCATCCCCGGGTGACAGCAAACATCAGCCCCAGCATTTT. Its translation: CASSPSPGDSKHQPQHF.

The rearrangement uses TRBV10-3 and TRBJ2-1, with 14 bases lining up with TRBD2. The CDR3 totals 17 residues. Germline V CDR1 and CDR2: ENHRY, SYGVKD. With V trimmed by 6 bases and J by 0 bases, 4 bases remained unmatched. The CDR3 spells CAIRGTSGRVSYNEQFF. CDR3 bases: TGTGCCATCAGGGGGACTAGCGGGAGAGTCTCCTACAATGAGCAGTTCTTC.

The genes are TRBV2 and TRBJ2-7; possibly TRBD1 for D (6 bases). Germline V gene sequence: CDR1 SNHLY, CDR2 FYNNEI. Trimming pared 5 bases from V and 0 bases from J, leaving 14 bases between. The CDR3 is 15 residues long. The CDR3 DNA sequence: TGTGCCAGCAGTAAGAACAGGGAGCCCTCCTACGAGCAGTACTTC. Translating gives CASSKNREPSYEQYF.

The rearrangement links TRBV4-2 to TRBJ1-4; D is perhaps TRBD1 (6 bases). This CDR3 contains 17 residues. Germline CDR1 is LGHNA and CDR2 is YNFKEQ. V was pared by 0 bases and J by 0 bases, with 11 bases between. The CDR3 nucleotides read TGTGCCAGCAGCCAAGAGGGGGCTGCTTCAACTAATGAAAAACTGTTTTTT. It is translated as CASSQEGAASTNEKLFF.

A single count supports this clone. The gene calls are TRBV6-1 and TRBJ2-7, with 7 bases aligning to TRBD2. Looked up from germline, CDR1 is MNHNS and CDR2 is SASEGT. The length of the CDR3 is 16 residues. With 2 bases clipped from V and 2 bases from J, the junction kept 9 bases outside the gene matches. CDR3 region: CASSELDLAAPYEQYF. As DNA, the CDR3 is TGTGCCAGCAGTGAATTGGACCTAGCGGCGCCCTACGAGCAGTACTTC.

J is TRBJ1-1 and V is TRBV18; 9 positions agree with TRBD1. The CDR3 spans 17 residues. V shed 2 bases, J shed 4 bases, and the junction held 11 bases outside the gene matches. Germline V gives CDR1 KGHSH, CDR2 LQKENI. CDR3 amino acids: CASSPGTGNPRGTEAFF. CDR3 nucleotide sequence: TGTGCCAGCTCACCAGGGACAGGGAACCCGCGTGGCACTGAAGCTTTCTTT.

This chain uses TRBV7-2 with TRBJ2-7; 7 bases fit TRBD2. The CDR3 contains 15 residues. The junction had 5 bases not matched to a gene; V was cut back by 3 bases and J by 0 bases. Germline V CDR1 and CDR2: SGHTA, FQGNSA. CDR3 nucleotides: TGTGCCAGCAGCTTGTGGGGGACTACCTCCTACGAGCAGTACTTC. Translated, it gives CASSLWGTTSYEQYF.

V usage is TRBV5-1 and J usage is TRBJ1-4, with D maybe TRBD1 (6 bases). Germline CDR1 is SGHRS and CDR2 is YFSETQ. The V and J ends lost 0 bases and 6 bases respectively, with 12 bases between them. There are 15 residues in the CDR3. DNA for the CDR3: TGCGCCAGCAGCTTGGCCGGGACAAGAGATGAAAAACTGTTTTTT. It translates to CASSLAGTRDEKLFF.

The chain couples TRBV7-8 to TRBJ2-7, with TRBD2 identical over 9 bases. With 9 bases clipped from V and 2 bases from J, the junction kept 5 bases outside the gene matches. There are 13 residues in the CDR3. In germline, CDR1 is SGHVS, CDR2 FQNEAQ. This chain's CDR3 is CASLAGATYEQYF. The CDR3 bases are TGTGCCAGTTTAGCGGGGGCTACCTACGAGCAGTACTTC.

This clone has just one count. The chain combines TRBV2 with TRBJ1-4; D possibly corresponds to TRBD1 (6 bases). The length of the CDR3 is 15 residues. V was shortened by 1 base and J by 3 bases, with 9 bases between the two germline ends. The germline gives CDR1 SNHLY, CDR2 FYNNEI. This CDR3 reads CASSEGGGSNEKLFF. DNA of the CDR3: TGTGCCAGCAGTGAAGGAGGGGGATCTAATGAAAAACTGTTTTTT.

The V call is TRBV10-1, the J call TRBJ1-4; D gene uncertain. This CDR3 has 13 residues. Germline V lookup: CDR1 WNHNN, CDR2 SYGVQD (reference sequence). Trimming shortened V by 4 bases and J by 8 bases, and 11 bases separated the two germline ends. CDR3 coding DNA: TGCGCCAGCAGTGCAACAATCGGGGAAAAACTGTTTTTT. Its translation is CASSATIGEKLFF.

The rearrangement joins TRBV5-1 to TRBJ1-3; D is possibly TRBD1 (6 bases). Germline V lookup: CDR1 SGHRS, CDR2 YFSETQ. Trimming took 0 bases from V and 3 from J, leaving 10 bases between them. CDR3 size: 15 residues. CDR3 amino acids: CASSLAVQGGNTIYF. DNA of the CDR3: TGCGCCAGCAGCTTGGCCGTACAGGGTGGAAACACCATATATTTT. Using reference TRBV5-1 and TRBJ1-3 for the parts outside the CDR3, the full variable domain is KAGVTQTPRYLIKTRGQQVTLSCSPISGHRSVSWYQQTPGQGLQFLFEYFSETQRNKGNFPGRFSGRQFSNSRSEMNVSTLELGDSALYLCASSLAVQGGNTIYFGEGSWLTVV.

The genes are TRBV9 and TRBJ2-7; D may be TRBD1 (6 bases). V lost 0 bases and J 2 bases, leaving 9 bases between the germline ends. The germline gives CDR1 SGDLS, CDR2 YYNGEE. This CDR3 spans 14 amino acids. CDR3 nucleotide sequence: TGTGCCAGCAGCGTAGTGGGACACCCCTACGAGCAGTACTTC. This encodes CASSVVGHPYEQYF.

The chain couples TRBV29-1 to TRBJ2-1; D is perhaps TRBD2 (6 bases). V gave up 7 bases and J gave up 7 bases, with 29 bases separating them. The CDR3 consists of 17 residues. The germline CDR1 and CDR2 sequences are SQVTM and ANQGSEA. The CDR3: CSGVPRLAGKVSNEQFF. CDR3 sequence (DNA): TGCAGCGGCGTACCCCGACTCGCGGGGAAGGTTTCTAATGAGCAGTTCTTC.